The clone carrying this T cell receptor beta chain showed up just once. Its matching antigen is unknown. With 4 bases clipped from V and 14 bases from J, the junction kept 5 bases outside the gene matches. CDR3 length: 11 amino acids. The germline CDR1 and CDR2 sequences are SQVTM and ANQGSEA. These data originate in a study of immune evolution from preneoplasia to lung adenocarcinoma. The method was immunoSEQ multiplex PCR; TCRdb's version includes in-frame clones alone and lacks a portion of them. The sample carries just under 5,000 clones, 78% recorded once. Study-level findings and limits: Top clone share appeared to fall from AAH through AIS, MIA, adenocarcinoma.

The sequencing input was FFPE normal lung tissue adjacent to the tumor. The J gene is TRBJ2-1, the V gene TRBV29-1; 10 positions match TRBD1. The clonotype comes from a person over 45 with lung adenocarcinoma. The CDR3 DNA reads TGCAGCGTTGTAGGGGGGACAGGGGAGTTCTTC. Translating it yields CSVVGGTGEFF.